Below, one TCR beta chain is given with its context. The data originate from a study of control samples from healthy donors and cancer patients. Generated by immunoSEQ multiplex PCR, the TCRdb table keeps only in-frame clones and is missing some. The sample gives 65,000 to 95,000 clones, 80% to 90% of which show up once; roughly 20% is in the top ten. Germline V gives CDR1 SGDLS, CDR2 YYNGEE. The CDR3 consists of 16 residues. Losses at the gene ends were 5 bases for V and 4 bases for J; bases not matched to a gene: 7. The sample taken for sequencing was blood. This TCR came from a man aged 45 to 65 in good health. The chain combines TRBV9 with TRBJ2-3; 13 bases agree with TRBD2. This CDR3 is CASSRTSGSSADTQYF. DNA of the CDR3: TGTGCCAGCAGTCGGACTAGCGGGAGTTCGGCAGATACGCAGTATTTT. The full variable domain, completed using reference TRBV9 and TRBJ2-3, is DSGVTQTPKHLITATGQRVTLRCSPRSGDLSVYWYQQSLDQGLQFLIQYYNGEERAKGNILERFSAQQFPDLHSELNLSSLELGDSALYFCASSRTSGSSADTQYFGPGTRLTVL.